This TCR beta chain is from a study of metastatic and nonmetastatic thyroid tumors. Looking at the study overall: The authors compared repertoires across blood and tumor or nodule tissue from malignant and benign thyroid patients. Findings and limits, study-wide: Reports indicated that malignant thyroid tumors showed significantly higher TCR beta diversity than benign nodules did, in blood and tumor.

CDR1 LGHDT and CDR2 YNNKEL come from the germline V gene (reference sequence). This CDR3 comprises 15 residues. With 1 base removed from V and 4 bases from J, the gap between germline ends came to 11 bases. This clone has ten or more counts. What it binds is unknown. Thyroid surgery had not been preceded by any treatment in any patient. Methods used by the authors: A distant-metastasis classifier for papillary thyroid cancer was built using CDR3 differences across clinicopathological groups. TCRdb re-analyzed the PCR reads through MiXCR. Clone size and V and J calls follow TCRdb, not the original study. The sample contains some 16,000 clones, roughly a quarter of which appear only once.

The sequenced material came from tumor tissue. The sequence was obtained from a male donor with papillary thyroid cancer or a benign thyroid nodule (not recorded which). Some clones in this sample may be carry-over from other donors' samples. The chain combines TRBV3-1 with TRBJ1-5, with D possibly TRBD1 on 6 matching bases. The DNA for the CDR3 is TGTGCCAGCAGCCAAGTGGGGACAATAAATCAGCCCCAGCATTTT. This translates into CASSQVGTINQPQHF.